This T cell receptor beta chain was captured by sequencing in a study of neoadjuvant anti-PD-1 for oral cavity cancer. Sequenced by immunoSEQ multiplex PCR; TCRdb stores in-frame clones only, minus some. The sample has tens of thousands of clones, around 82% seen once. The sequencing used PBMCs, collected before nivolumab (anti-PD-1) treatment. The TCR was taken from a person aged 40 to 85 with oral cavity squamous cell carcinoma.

CDR3 DNA sequence: TGTGCCAGCAGCGACCGGACAGCAGATACGCAGTATTTT. Translated, it gives CASSDRTADTQYF. The rearrangement links TRBV7-3 to TRBJ2-3; D is perhaps TRBD1 (6 bases). This CDR3 spans 13 amino acids. CDR1 is SGHTA and CDR2 is FQGTGA in the germline V gene. Trimming pared 5 bases from V and 4 bases from J, leaving 10 bases between.